This TCR beta chain was captured in a study of blood T cell repertoires in COVID-19. Some clones are missing from TCRdb's copy, which holds only in-frame ones; the method was immunoSEQ multiplex PCR. This table has 70,000 to 80,000 clones, approximately 80% appearing once. The CDR3 consists of 15 residues. The germline CDR1 and CDR2 sequences are SGHVS and FQNEAQ. V lost 5 bases and J lost 7; bases outside the gene matches: 8. Sequenced material: peripheral blood. J is TRBJ2-1 and V is TRBV7-8, with 10 bases fitting TRBD1. The clonotype comes from an elderly man with acute or convalescent COVID-19. CDR3 amino acids: CASSPRDRGWNEQFF. CDR3 DNA: TGTGCCAGCAGCCCCCGGGACAGGGGATGGAATGAGCAGTTCTTC.